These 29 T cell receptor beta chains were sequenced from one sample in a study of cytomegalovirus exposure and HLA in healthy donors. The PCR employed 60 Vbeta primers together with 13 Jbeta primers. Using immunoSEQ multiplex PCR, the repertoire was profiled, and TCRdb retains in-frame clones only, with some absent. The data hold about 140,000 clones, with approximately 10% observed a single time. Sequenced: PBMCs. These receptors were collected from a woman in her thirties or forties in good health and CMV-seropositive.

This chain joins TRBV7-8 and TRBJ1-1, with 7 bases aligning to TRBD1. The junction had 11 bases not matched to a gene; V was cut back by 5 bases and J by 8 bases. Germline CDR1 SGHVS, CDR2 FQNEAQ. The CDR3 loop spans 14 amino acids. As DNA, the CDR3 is TGTGCCAGCAGCCCGAACCGCAGGGGGAGGGAAGCTTTCTTT. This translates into CASSPNRRGREAFF.

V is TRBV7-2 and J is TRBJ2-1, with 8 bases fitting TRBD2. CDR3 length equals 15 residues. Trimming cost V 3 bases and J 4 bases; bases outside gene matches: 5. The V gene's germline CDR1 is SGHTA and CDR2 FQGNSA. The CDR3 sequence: CASSLTGGLYNEQFF. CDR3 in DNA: TGTGCCAGCAGCTTGACGGGGGGGCTGTACAATGAGCAGTTCTTC. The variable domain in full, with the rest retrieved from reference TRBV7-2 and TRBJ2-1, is GAGVSQSPSNKVTEKGKDVELRCDPISGHTALYWYRQSLGQGLEFLIYFQGNSAPDKSGLPSDRFSAERTGGSVSTLTIQRTQQEDSAVYLCASSLTGGLYNEQFFGPGTRLTVL.

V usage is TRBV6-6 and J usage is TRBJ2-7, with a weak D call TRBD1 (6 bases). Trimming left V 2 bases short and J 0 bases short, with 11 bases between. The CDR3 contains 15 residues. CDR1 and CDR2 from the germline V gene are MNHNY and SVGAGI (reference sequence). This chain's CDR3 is CASSYEGQISYEQYF. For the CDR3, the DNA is TGTGCCAGCAGTTACGAGGGACAAATCTCCTACGAGCAGTACTTC.

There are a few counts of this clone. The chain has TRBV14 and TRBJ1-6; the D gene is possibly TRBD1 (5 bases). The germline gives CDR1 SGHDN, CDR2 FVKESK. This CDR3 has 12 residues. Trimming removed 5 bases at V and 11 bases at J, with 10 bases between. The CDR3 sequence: CASSDSLPPLHF. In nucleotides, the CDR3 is TGTGCCAGCAGCGACAGTCTGCCACCCCTCCACTTT.

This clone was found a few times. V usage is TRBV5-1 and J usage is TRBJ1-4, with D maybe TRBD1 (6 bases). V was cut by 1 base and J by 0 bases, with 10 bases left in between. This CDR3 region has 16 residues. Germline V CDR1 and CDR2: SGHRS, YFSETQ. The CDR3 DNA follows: TGCGCCAGCAGCTTGACAGGGTTTTCAACTAATGAAAAACTGTTTTTT. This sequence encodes CASSLTGFSTNEKLFF.

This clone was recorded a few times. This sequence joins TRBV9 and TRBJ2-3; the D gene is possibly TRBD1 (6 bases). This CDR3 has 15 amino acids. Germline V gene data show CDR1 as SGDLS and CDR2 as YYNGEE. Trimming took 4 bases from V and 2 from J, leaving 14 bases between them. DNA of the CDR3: TGTGCCAGCAGCCTAAGTGGACAGATCACAGATACGCAGTATTTT. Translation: CASSLSGQITDTQYF.

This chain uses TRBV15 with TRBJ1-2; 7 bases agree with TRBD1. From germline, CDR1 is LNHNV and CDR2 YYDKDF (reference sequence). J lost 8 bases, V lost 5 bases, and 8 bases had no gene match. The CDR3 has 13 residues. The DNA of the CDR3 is TGTGCCACCAGCGACCGACAGGGTAGGGGCTACACCTTC. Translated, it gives CATSDRQGRGYTF.

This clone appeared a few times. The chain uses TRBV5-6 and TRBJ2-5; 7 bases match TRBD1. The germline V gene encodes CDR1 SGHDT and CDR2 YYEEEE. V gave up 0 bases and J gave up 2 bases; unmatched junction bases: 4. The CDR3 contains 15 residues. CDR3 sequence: CASSLDRGFQETQYF. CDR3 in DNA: TGTGCCAGCAGCTTGGACAGGGGATTTCAAGAGACCCAGTACTTC. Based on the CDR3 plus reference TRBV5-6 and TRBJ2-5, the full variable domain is DAGVTQSPTHLIKTRGQQVTLRCSPKSGHDTVSWYQQALGQGPQFIFQYYEEEERQRGNFPDRFSGHQFPNYSSELNVNALLLGDSALYLCASSLDRGFQETQYFGPGTRLLVL.

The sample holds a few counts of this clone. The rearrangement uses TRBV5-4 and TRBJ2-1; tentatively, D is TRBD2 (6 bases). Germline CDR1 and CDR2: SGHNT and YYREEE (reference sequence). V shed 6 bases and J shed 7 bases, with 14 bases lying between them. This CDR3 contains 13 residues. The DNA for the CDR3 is TGTGCCAGCACCCCGGGAGTCGGAAATGAGCAGTTCTTC. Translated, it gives CASTPGVGNEQFF. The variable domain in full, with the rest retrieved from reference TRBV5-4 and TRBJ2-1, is ETGVTQSPTHLIKTRGQQVTLRCSSQSGHNTVSWYQQALGQGPQFIFQYYREEENGRGNFPPRFSGLQFPNYSSELNVNALELDDSALYLCASTPGVGNEQFFGPGTRLTVL.

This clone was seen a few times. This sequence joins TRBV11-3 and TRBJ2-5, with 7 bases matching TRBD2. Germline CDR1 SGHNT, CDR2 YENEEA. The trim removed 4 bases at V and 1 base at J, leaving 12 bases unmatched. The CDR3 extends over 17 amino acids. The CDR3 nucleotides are TGTGCCAGCAGCTCCCCCCGAGGGAGGGAGGCCCAAGAGACCCAGTACTTC. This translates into CASSSPRGREAQETQYF.

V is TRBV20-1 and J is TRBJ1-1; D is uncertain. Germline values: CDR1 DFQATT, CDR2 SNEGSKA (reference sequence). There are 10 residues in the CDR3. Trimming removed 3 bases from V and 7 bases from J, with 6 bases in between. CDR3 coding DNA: TGCAGTGCTAGTCAGATTGAAGCTTTCTTT. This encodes CSASQIEAFF.

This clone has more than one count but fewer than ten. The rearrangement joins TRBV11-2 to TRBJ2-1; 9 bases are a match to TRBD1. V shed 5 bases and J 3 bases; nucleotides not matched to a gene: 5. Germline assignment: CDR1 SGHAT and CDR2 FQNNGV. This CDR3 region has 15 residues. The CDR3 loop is CASSIGTGFYNEQFF. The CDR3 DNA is TGTGCCAGCAGCATCGGGACAGGGTTCTACAATGAGCAGTTCTTC.

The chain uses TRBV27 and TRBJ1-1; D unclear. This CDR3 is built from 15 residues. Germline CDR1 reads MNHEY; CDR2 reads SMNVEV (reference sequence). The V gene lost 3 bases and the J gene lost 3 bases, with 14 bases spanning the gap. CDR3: CASSLVGLLDTEAFF. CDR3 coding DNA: TGTGCCAGCAGTTTGGTCGGACTTCTGGACACTGAAGCTTTCTTT.

The CDR3 nucleotides are TGCGCCAGCAGCTCTGGAGGGGGCTGGGACACTGAAGCTTTCTTT. This translates into CASSSGGGWDTEAFF. This chain links TRBV5-1 with TRBJ1-1; 7 positions agree with TRBD1. CDR3 length: 15 residues. Germline lookup yields CDR1 SGHRS and CDR2 YFSETQ. Trimming removed 3 bases from V and 3 bases from J; junction bases left unmatched: 8.

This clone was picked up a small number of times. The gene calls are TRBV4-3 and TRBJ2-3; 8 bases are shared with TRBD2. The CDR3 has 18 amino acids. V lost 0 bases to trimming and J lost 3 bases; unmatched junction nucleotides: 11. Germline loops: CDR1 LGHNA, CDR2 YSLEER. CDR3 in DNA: TGCGCCAGCAGCCAAGATCGGCGTAGCGGGGTCCTAACAGATACGCAGTATTTT. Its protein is CASSQDRRSGVLTDTQYF.

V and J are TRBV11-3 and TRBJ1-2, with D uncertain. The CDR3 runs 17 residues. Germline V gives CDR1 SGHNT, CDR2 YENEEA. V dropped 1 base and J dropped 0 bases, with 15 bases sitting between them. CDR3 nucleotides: TGTGCCAGCAGCTTAGGGGTAGGCGGGCCCTCTAACTATGGCTACACCTTC. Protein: CASSLGVGGPSNYGYTF.

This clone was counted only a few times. The CDR3 protein is CASSLSGEDTQYF. The CDR3 region has the DNA TGCGCCAGCAGCCTCTCGGGTGAAGATACGCAGTATTTT. The V and J genes are TRBV5-1 and TRBJ2-3; the D is unclear. Germline V gene sequence: CDR1 SGHRS, CDR2 YFSETQ. The CDR3 runs to 13 residues. Deletions cut 4 bases from V and 5 bases from J, with 11 bases between.

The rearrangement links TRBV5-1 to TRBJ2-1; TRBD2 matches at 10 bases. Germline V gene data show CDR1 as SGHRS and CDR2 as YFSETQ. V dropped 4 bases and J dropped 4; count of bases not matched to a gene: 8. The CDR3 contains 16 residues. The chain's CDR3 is CASSLTGTSVYNEQFF. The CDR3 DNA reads TGCGCCAGCAGCCTAACCGGGACTAGCGTTTACAATGAGCAGTTCTTC. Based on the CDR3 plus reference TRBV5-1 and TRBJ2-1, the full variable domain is KAGVTQTPRYLIKTRGQQVTLSCSPISGHRSVSWYQQTPGQGLQFLFEYFSETQRNKGNFPGRFSGRQFSNSRSEMNVSTLELGDSALYLCASSLTGTSVYNEQFFGPGTRLTVL.

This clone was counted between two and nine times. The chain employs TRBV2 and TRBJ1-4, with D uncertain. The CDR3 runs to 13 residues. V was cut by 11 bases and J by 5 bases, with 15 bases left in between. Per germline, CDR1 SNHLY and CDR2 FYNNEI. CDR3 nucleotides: TGTGCCGACTCCCGACGGAACAATGAAAAACTGTTTTTT. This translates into CADSRRNNEKLFF.

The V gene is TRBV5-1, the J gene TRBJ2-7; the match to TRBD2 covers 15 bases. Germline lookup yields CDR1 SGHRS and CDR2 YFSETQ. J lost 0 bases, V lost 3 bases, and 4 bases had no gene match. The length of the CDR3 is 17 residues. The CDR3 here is CASSSGLAGGTSYEQYF. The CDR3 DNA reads TGCGCCAGCAGCTCGGGACTAGCGGGGGGAACCTCCTACGAGCAGTACTTC.

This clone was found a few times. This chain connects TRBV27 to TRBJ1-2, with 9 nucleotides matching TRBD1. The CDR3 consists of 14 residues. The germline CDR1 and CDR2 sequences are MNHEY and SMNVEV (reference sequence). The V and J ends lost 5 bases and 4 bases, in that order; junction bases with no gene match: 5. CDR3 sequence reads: CASSPTGGSYGYTF. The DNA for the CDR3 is TGTGCCAGCAGTCCGACAGGGGGGAGCTATGGCTACACCTTC.

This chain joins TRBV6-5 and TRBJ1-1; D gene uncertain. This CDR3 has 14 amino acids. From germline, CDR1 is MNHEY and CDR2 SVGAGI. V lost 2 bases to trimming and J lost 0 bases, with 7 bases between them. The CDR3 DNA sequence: TGTGCCAGCAGTTACCGTCCCCTGAACACTGAAGCTTTCTTT. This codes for CASSYRPLNTEAFF.

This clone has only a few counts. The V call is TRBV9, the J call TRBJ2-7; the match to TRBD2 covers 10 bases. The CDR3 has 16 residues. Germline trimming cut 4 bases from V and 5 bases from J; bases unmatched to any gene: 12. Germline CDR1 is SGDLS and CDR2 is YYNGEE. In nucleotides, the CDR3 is TGTGCCAGCAGCTCGCGGATCAGCGGGGGGGTTGACGAGCAGTACTTC. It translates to CASSSRISGGVDEQYF.

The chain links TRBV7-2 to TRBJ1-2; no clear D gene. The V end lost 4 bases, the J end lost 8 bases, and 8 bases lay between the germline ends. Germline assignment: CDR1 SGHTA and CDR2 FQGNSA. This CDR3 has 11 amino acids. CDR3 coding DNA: TGTGCCAGCAGCTATCTCTTCGGCTACACCTTC. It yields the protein CASSYLFGYTF. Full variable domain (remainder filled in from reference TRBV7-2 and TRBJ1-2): GAGVSQSPSNKVTEKGKDVELRCDPISGHTALYWYRQSLGQGLEFLIYFQGNSAPDKSGLPSDRFSAERTGGSVSTLTIQRTQQEDSAVYLCASSYLFGYTFGSGTRLTVV.

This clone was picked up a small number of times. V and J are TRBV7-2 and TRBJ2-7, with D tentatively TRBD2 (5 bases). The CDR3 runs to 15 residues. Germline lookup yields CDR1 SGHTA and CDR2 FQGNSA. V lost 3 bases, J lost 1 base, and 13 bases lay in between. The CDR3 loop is CASSFYIGESYEQYF. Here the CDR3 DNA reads TGTGCCAGCAGCTTTTACATCGGGGAATCCTACGAGCAGTACTTC.

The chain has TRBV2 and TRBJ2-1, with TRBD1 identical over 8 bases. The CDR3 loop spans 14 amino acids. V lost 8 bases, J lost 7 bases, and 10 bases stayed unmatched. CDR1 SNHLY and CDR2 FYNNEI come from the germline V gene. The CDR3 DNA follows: TGTGCCAGCCGACAGCAGGGGGCTGGGAATGAGCAGTTCTTC. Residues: CASRQQGAGNEQFF.

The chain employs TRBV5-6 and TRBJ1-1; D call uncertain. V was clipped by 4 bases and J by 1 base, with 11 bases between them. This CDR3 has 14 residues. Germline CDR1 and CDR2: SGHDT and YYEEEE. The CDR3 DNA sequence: TGTGCCAGCAGCCCCGACAAGAGGAACACTGAAGCTTTCTTT. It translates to CASSPDKRNTEAFF.

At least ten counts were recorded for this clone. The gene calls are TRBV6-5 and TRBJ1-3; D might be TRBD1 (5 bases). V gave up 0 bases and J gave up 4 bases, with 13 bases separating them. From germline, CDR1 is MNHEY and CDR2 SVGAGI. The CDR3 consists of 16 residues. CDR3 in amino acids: CASSYSQGEKGNTIYF. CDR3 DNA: TGTGCCAGCAGTTACTCGCAGGGCGAGAAGGGAAACACCATATATTTT.

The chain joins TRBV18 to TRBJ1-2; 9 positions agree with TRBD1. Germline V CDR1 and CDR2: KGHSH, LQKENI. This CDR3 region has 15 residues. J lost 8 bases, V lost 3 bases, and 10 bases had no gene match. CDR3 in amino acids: CASSPYTRQGEGYTF. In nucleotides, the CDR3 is TGTGCCAGCTCACCTTATACTAGACAGGGGGAAGGCTACACCTTC.